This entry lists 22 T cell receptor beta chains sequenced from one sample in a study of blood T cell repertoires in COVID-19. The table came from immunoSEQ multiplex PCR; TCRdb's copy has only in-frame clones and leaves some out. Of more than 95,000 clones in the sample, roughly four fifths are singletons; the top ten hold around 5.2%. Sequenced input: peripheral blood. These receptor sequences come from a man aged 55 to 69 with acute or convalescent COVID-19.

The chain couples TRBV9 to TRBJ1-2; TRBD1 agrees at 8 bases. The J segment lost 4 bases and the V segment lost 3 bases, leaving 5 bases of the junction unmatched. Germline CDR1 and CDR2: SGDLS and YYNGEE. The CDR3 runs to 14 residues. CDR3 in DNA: TGTGCCAGCAGCGGATTAGGACAGGGCTATGGCTACACCTTC. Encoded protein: CASSGLGQGYGYTF. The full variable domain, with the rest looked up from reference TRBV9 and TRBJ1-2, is DSGVTQTPKHLITATGQRVTLRCSPRSGDLSVYWYQQSLDQGLQFLIQYYNGEERAKGNILERFSAQQFPDLHSELNLSSLELGDSALYFCASSGLGQGYGYTFGSGTRLTVV.

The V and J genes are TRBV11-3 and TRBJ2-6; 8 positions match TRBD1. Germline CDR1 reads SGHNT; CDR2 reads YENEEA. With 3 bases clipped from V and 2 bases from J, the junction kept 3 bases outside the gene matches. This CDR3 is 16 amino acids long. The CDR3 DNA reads TGTGCCAGCAGCTTGACAGGGGTGGCTGGGGCCAACGTCCTGACTTTC. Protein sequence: CASSLTGVAGANVLTF.

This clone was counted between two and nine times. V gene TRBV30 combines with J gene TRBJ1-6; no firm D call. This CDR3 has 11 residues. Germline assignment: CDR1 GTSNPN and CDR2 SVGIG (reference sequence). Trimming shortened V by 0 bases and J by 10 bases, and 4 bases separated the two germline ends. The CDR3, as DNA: TGTGCCTGGAGTGTACTCTCACCCCTCCACTTT. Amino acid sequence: CAWSVLSPLHF. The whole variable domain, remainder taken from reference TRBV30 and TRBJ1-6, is SQTIHQWPATLVQPVGSPLSLECTVEGTSNPNLYWYRQAAGRGLQLLFYSVGIGQISSEVPQNLSASRPQDRQFILSSKKLLLSDSGFYLCAWSVLSPLHFGNGTRLTVT.

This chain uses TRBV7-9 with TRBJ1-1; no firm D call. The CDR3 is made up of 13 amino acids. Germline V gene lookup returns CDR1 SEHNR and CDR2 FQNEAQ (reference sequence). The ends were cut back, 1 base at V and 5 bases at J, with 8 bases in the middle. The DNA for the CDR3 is TGTGCCAGCAGCTTAGTGCCGGGTACTGAAGCTTTCTTT. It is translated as CASSLVPGTEAFF.

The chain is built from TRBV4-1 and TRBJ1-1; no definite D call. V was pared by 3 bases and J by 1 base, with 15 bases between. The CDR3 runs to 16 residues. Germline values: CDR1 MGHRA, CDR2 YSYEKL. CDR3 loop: CASSQSEGLGNTEAFF. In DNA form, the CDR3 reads TGCGCCAGCAGCCAGTCCGAAGGCCTAGGGAACACTGAAGCTTTCTTT.

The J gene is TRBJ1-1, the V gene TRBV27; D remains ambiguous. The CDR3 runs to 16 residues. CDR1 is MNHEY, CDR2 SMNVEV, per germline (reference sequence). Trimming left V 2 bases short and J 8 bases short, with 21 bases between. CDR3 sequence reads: CASSLTPPILGMEAFF. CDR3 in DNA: TGTGCCAGCAGTTTAACCCCCCCAATACTAGGGATGGAAGCTTTCTTT.

The CDR3 protein is CATSDNRLAGDNEQFF. CDR3 nucleotides: TGTGCCACCAGTGATAACCGACTAGCGGGAGACAATGAGCAGTTCTTC. The V and J genes are TRBV24-1 and TRBJ2-1; 12 positions agree with TRBD2. Germline V gene sequence: CDR1 KGHDR, CDR2 SFDVKD. The CDR3 is made up of 16 amino acids. The V and J ends lost 3 bases and 5 bases, in that order; junction bases with no gene match: 4.

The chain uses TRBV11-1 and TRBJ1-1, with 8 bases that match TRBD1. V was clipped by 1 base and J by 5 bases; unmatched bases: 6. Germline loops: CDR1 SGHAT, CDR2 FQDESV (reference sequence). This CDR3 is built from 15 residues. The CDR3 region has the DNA TGTGCCAGCAGCTTAGTCGGCAGGGGGCCGACTGAAGCTTTCTTT. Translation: CASSLVGRGPTEAFF.

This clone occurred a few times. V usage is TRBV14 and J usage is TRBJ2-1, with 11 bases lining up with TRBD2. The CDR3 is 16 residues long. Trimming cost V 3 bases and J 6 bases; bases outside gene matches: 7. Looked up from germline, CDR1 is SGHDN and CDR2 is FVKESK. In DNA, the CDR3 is TGTGCCAGCAGCCAGAGAGGGACTAGCGGAGGCAATGAGCAGTTCTTC. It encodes CASSQRGTSGGNEQFF.

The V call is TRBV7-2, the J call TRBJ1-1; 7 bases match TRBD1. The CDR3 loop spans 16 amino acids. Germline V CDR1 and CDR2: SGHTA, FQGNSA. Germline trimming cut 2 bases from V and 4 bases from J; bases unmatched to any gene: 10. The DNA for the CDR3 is TGTGCCAGCAGCTTACGTCTCGGGACAGAGGGCACTGAAGCTTTCTTT. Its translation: CASSLRLGTEGTEAFF.

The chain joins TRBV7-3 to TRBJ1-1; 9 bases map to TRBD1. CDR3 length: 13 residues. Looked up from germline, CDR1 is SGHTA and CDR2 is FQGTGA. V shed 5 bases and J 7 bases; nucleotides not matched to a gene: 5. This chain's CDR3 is CASSPGQGIEAFF. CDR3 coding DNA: TGTGCCAGCAGCCCGGGACAGGGAATTGAAGCTTTCTTT. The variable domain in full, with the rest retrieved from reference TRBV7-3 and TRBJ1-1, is GAGVSQTPSNKVTEKGKYVELRCDPISGHTALYWYRQSLGQGPEFLIYFQGTGAADDSGLPNDRFFAVRPEGSVSTLKIQRTERGDSAVYLCASSPGQGIEAFFGQGTRLTVV.

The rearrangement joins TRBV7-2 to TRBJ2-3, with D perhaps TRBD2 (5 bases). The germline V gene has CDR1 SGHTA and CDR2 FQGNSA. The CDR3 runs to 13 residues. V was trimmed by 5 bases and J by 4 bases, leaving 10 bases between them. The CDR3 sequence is CASSRGYSDTQYF. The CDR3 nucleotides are TGTGCCAGCAGCAGAGGGTATTCAGATACGCAGTATTTT. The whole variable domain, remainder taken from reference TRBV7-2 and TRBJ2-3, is GAGVSQSPSNKVTEKGKDVELRCDPISGHTALYWYRQSLGQGLEFLIYFQGNSAPDKSGLPSDRFSAERTGGSVSTLTIQRTQQEDSAVYLCASSRGYSDTQYFGPGTRLTVL.

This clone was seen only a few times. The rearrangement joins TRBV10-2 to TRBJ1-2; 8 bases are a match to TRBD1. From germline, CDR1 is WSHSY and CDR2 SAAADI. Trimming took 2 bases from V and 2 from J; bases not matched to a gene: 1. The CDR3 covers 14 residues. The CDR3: CASSEAGGNYGYTF. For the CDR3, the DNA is TGCGCCAGCAGTGAGGCAGGGGGCAACTATGGCTACACCTTC.

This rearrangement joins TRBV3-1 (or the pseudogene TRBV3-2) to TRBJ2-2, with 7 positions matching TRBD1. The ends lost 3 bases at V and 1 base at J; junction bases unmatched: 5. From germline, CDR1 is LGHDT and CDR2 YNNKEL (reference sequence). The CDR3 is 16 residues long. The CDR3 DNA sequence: TGTGCCAGCAGCCAGCGAGGGGGCCAGAACACCGGGGAGCTGTTTTTT. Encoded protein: CASSQRGGQNTGELFF.

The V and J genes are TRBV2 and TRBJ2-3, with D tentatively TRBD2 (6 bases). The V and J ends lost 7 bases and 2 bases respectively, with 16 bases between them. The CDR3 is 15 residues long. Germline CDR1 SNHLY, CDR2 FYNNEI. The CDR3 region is CASTGAVTYTDTQYF. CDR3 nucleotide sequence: TGTGCCAGCACGGGAGCGGTGACATACACAGATACGCAGTATTTT.

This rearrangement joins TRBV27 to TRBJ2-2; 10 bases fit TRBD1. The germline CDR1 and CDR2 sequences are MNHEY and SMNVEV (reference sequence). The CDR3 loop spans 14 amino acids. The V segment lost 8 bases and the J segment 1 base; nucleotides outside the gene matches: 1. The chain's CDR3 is CASRDRGNTGELFF. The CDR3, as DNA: TGTGCCAGCCGGGACAGGGGGAACACCGGGGAGCTGTTTTTT.

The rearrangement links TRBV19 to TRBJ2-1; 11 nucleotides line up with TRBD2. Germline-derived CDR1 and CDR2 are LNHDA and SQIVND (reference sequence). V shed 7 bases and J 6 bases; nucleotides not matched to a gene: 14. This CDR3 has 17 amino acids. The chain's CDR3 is CASNQNGASGGFNEQFF. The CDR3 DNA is TGTGCCAGTAATCAAAACGGCGCTAGCGGGGGGTTCAATGAGCAGTTCTTC.

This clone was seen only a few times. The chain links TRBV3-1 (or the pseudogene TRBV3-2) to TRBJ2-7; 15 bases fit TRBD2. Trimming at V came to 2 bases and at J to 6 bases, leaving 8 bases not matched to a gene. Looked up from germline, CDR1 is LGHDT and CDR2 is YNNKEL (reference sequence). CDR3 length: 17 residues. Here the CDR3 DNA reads TGTGCCAGCAGCCAACAGGGACTAGCGGGAGGCGTATCCGAGCAGTACTTC. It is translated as CASSQQGLAGGVSEQYF.

Here the CDR3 DNA reads TGTGCCAGCAGCTTATCTAACTTAACCTACAATGAGCAGTTCTTC. It is translated as CASSLSNLTYNEQFF. The rearrangement links TRBV7-9 to TRBJ2-1; D is ambiguous. Germline CDR1 and CDR2: SEHNR and FQNEAQ (reference sequence). The V gene lost 2 bases and the J gene lost 2 bases, with 10 bases spanning the gap. CDR3 size: 15 residues.

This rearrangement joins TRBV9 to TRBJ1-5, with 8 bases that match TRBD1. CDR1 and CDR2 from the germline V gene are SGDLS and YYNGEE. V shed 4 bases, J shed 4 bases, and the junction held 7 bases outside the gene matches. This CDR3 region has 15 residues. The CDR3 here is CASSTGQGRNQPQHF. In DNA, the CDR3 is TGTGCCAGCAGCACAGGACAGGGAAGGAATCAGCCCCAGCATTTT.

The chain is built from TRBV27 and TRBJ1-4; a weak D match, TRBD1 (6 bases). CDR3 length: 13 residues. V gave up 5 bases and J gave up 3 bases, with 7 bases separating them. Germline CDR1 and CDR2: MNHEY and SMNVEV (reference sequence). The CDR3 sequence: CASSRQANEKLFF. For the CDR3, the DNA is TGTGCCAGCAGTAGACAGGCTAATGAAAAACTGTTTTTT.

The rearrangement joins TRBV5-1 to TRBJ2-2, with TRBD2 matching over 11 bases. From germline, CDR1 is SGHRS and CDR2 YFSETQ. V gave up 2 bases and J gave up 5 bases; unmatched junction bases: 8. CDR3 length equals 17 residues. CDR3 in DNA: TGCGCCAGCAGCTTCACCCCACTAGCGGGAGCAACCGGGGAGCTGTTTTTT. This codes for CASSFTPLAGATGELFF.